Below, 22 T cell receptor beta chains from the same sample are listed, as sequenced in a study of cytomegalovirus exposure and HLA in healthy donors (dated by TCRdb to the late 2010s). The library was produced with the immunoSEQ multiplex PCR assay. For the multiplex PCR, a mixture combining 60 forward primers for TCR Vbeta segments and 13 reverse primers for TCR Jbeta segments was used. TCRdb's version of the immuneACCESS table is confined to in-frame rearrangements and falls short of the full clone set. An unresolved V gene accounts for under half of the shortfall where checked; the remainder is of unknown origin. For this sample the table gives 95,000 to 150,000 clones, of which approximately 81% were detected only once. Roughly 2.2% of the sample is taken by the ten largest. Source material: PBMCs. All receptors derive from a woman in her thirties or forties in good health and CMV-seronegative.

This sequence joins TRBV28 and TRBJ2-7; 13 bases are a match to TRBD2. The CDR3 runs 16 residues. CDR1 MDHEN and CDR2 SYDVKM come from the germline V gene. V shed 7 bases and J 4 bases; nucleotides not matched to a gene: 10. The chain's CDR3 is CASTTYGTSGTYEQYF. In DNA, the CDR3 is TGTGCCAGCACTACCTACGGGACTAGCGGGACATACGAGCAGTACTTC.

This clone occurred a few times. CDR3 sequence (DNA): TGTGCCAGCAGCCTAGGGGGATCTTATGGCTACACCTTC. Its protein is CASSLGGSYGYTF. The chain joins TRBV5-4 to TRBJ1-2; a weak D match, TRBD1 (6 bases). The CDR3 spans 13 residues. V lost 4 bases and J lost 5, with 12 bases in between. The germline V gene has CDR1 SGHNT and CDR2 YYREEE (reference sequence).

The CDR3 region is CASSLFSGDREGNEKLFF. The CDR3 nucleotides read TGTGCCAGCAGTTTATTCTCGGGGGACAGGGAGGGGAATGAAAAACTGTTTTTT. The chain carries TRBV28 and TRBJ1-4; TRBD1 matches 9 bases. CDR1 and CDR2 from the germline V gene are MDHEN and SYDVKM. The length of the CDR3 is 18 residues. With V trimmed by 1 base and J by 5 bases, 11 bases remained unmatched.

This sequence joins TRBV28 and TRBJ1-1; 7 nucleotides match TRBD1. The V gene end was trimmed by 5 bases and the J gene end by 1 base; junction bases not matched to a gene: 7. Germline V gene lookup returns CDR1 MDHEN and CDR2 SYDVKM. The CDR3 spans 15 residues. For the CDR3, the DNA is TGTGCCAGCAGTAGAGCCTACAGGGGGAACACTGAAGCTTTCTTT. Translation: CASSRAYRGNTEAFF.

This clone occurred a few times. The CDR3 protein is CAWSVQENTEAFF. In DNA form, the CDR3 reads TGTGCCTGGAGTGTACAGGAGAACACTGAAGCTTTCTTT. The chain joins TRBV30 to TRBJ1-1, with a weak D call TRBD1 (5 bases). Per germline, CDR1 GTSNPN and CDR2 SVGIG (reference sequence). V was shortened by 0 bases and J by 1 base, with 6 bases between the two germline ends. This CDR3 is 13 amino acids long.

Concerning this clone itself: The junction does not match germline at one end; this may be a read error. Other DNA sequences from this sample encode an identical CDR3 as well. The chain recombines TRBV6-1 with TRBJ1-1; D is perhaps TRBD1 (5 bases). This CDR3 is 13 amino acids long. Germline CDR1 MNHNS, CDR2 SASEGT. Here the CDR3 reads CASKQGLNTEAFF. DNA for the CDR3: TGTGCCAGCAAGCAGGGCCTGAACACTGAGGCTTTCTTT.

CDR3 in amino acids: CATRTGVGYGYTF. The CDR3 bases are TGTGCCACTAGGACAGGGGTGGGCTATGGCTACACCTTC. The gene calls are TRBV19 and TRBJ1-2; 9 bases are a match to TRBD1. CDR1 LNHDA and CDR2 SQIVND come from the germline V gene (reference sequence). The CDR3 spans 13 residues. Germline trimming cut 10 bases from V and 4 bases from J; bases unmatched to any gene: 7.

The V call is TRBV2, the J call TRBJ2-1, with TRBD2 matching over 11 bases. Germline V gene sequence: CDR1 SNHLY, CDR2 FYNNEI. CDR3 length equals 15 residues. J was trimmed by 7 bases and V by 2 bases; bases with no gene match: 4. CDR3 bases: TGTGCCAGCAGTGAAAGGCTAGCGGGGGGTAATGAGCAGTTCTTC. Its protein product is CASSERLAGGNEQFF. Full variable domain (missing parts from reference TRBV2 and TRBJ2-1): EPEVTQTPSHQVTQMGQEVILRCVPISNHLYFYWYRQILGQKVEFLVSFYNNEISEKSEIFDDQFSVERPDGSNFTLKIRSTKLEDSAMYFCASSERLAGGNEQFFGPGTRLTVL.

This sequence joins TRBV5-1 and TRBJ2-5; 8 bases are shared with TRBD2. V shed 4 bases, J shed 5 bases, and the junction held 13 bases outside the gene matches. In germline, CDR1 is SGHRS, CDR2 YFSETQ. There are 16 residues in the CDR3. The DNA of the CDR3 is TGCGCCAGCAGCCATCGAAACGGGGGGGCCAGGGAGACCCAGTACTTC. This codes for CASSHRNGGARETQYF.

The chain has TRBV6-6 and TRBJ1-2; 12 bases are shared with TRBD1. The CDR3 covers 16 residues. The ends lost 5 bases at V and 8 bases at J; junction bases unmatched: 12. Germline values: CDR1 MNHNY, CDR2 SVGAGI (reference sequence). Here the CDR3 DNA reads TGTGCCAGCAGTAGAATACCGGGACAGGGGGCGGTGGGCTACACCTTC. Translated: CASSRIPGQGAVGYTF.

This rearrangement joins TRBV7-9 to TRBJ2-7; possibly TRBD2 for D (6 bases). The CDR3 runs to 13 residues. Trimming took 2 bases from V and 4 from J, leaving 9 bases between them. The V gene's germline CDR1 is SEHNR and CDR2 FQNEAQ (reference sequence). The CDR3 nucleotides read TGTGCCAGCAGCTTATGGGGGGAGTACGAGCAGTACTTC. Translating it yields CASSLWGEYEQYF.

The V gene is TRBV6-5, the J gene TRBJ1-2, with 8 bases identical to TRBD1. CDR1 is MNHEY, CDR2 SVGAGI, per germline. The CDR3 sequence is 13 residues long. The ends lost 6 bases at V and 7 bases at J; junction bases unmatched: 7. The CDR3 nucleotides read TGTGCCAGCAGCCGGACAGGGTTTTTTGGCTACACCTTC. Translated, it gives CASSRTGFFGYTF.

The chain has TRBV11-2 and TRBJ2-5; D gene unclear. The germline V gene encodes CDR1 SGHAT and CDR2 FQNNGV. V was trimmed by 5 bases and J by 5 bases, leaving 15 bases between them. This CDR3 comprises 14 residues. The CDR3 nucleotides read TGTGCCAGCAGCCTAGTGGGCTTACAGGAGACCCAGTACTTC. It is translated as CASSLVGLQETQYF.

This clone was observed a few times. The chain couples TRBV7-9 to TRBJ2-7, with 8 bases that match TRBD1. CDR3 length: 15 amino acids. Looked up from germline, CDR1 is SEHNR and CDR2 is FQNEAQ (reference sequence). J was trimmed by 3 bases and V by 1 base; bases with no gene match: 5. Written as DNA, the CDR3 is TGTGCCAGCAGCTTAGGCTCAGGGGGCAACTACGAGCAGTACTTC. Its protein is CASSLGSGGNYEQYF.

This clone has a handful of counts. The chain uses TRBV9 and TRBJ1-1; 8 bases align to TRBD1. V lost 3 bases to trimming and J lost 4 bases; unmatched junction nucleotides: 8. This CDR3 spans 15 amino acids. Germline V CDR1 and CDR2: SGDLS, YYNGEE. The CDR3 nucleotides read TGTGCCAGCAGCGCCCTGGGACAGGTCCCCACTGAAGCTTTCTTT. This translates into CASSALGQVPTEAFF.

This clone was seen just once. V is TRBV6-6 and J is TRBJ2-5; 12 bases map to TRBD2. CDR3 size: 16 residues. V lost 8 bases and J lost 5; bases outside the gene matches: 12. CDR1 MNHNY and CDR2 SVGAGI come from the germline V gene (reference sequence). The CDR3 DNA reads as TGTGCCAGCCACGCTATAGGACTAGCGGGGTTTGAGACCCAGTACTTC. It encodes CASHAIGLAGFETQYF.

The rearrangement joins TRBV7-9 to TRBJ1-1, with D perhaps TRBD1 (5 bases). This CDR3 region has 14 residues. Looked up from germline, CDR1 is SEHNR and CDR2 is FQNEAQ (reference sequence). V gave up 5 bases and J gave up 1 base, with 11 bases separating them. The CDR3, as DNA: TGTGCCAGCAGCCACTGGGGGGGGAACACTGAAGCTTTCTTT. This sequence encodes CASSHWGGNTEAFF.

This clone occurred once. The gene calls are TRBV4-1 and TRBJ2-7; 10 bases are a match to TRBD2. CDR1 and CDR2 (germline): MGHRA, YSYEKL. J lost 6 bases, V lost 3 bases, and 8 bases had no gene match. There are 15 residues in the CDR3. CDR3 in DNA: TGCGCCAGCAGCCACAGCGGGGGGGCTTATGGCGAGCAGTACTTC. This gives the protein CASSHSGGAYGEQYF.

CDR3 sequence: CASSLHQGQGQGQPQHF. Written as DNA, the CDR3 is TGTGCCAGCAGTCTCCATCAGGGACAGGGGCAGGGGCAGCCCCAGCATTTT. This rearrangement joins TRBV28 to TRBJ1-5; 10 nucleotides align to TRBD1. Germline V gene data show CDR1 as MDHEN and CDR2 as SYDVKM. Trimming cost V 5 bases and J 7 bases; bases outside gene matches: 14. The CDR3 has 17 amino acids.

The chain combines TRBV7-9 with TRBJ2-3; possibly TRBD2 for D (6 bases). V was shortened by 3 bases and J by 0 bases, with 13 bases between the two germline ends. This CDR3 contains 16 residues. CDR1 and CDR2 (germline): SEHNR, FQNEAQ (reference sequence). The CDR3 region is CASSFSRGVSTDTQYF. The CDR3 DNA reads TGTGCCAGCAGCTTCTCGCGGGGTGTGAGCACAGATACGCAGTATTTT.

The chain combines TRBV6-4 with TRBJ2-1; 10 bases align to TRBD2. The CDR3 consists of 16 residues. Germline-derived CDR1 and CDR2 are MRHNA and SNTAGT. V lost 4 bases to trimming and J lost 8 bases; unmatched junction nucleotides: 11. The CDR3 spells CASSATGERGGHEQFF. The CDR3 bases are TGTGCCAGCAGTGCTACGGGGGAGCGGGGGGGCCATGAGCAGTTCTTC.

The chain combines TRBV4-1 with TRBJ2-5; D might be TRBD1 (6 bases). The CDR3 runs to 14 residues. V lost 6 bases and J lost 2, with 13 bases in between. The germline CDR1 and CDR2 sequences are MGHRA and YSYEKL. CDR3 bases: TGCGCCAGCAGTCCGACAGGCGGACAAGAGACCCAGTACTTC. Translating it yields CASSPTGGQETQYF.